The clone carrying this T cell receptor beta chain was detected many times. This sample is drawn from a study of neurological immune-mediated disorders. The authors produced cDNA by 5'RACE using 10-nucleotide random UMIs. TCRdb fed the 5' RACE reads into MiXCR, producing one record per CDR3 protein. The table lists tens of thousands of distinct CDR3 sequences, about 14% of them singletons. The CDR3 spans 13 residues. Germline-derived CDR1 and CDR2 are SGHTA and FQGNSA. V shed 5 bases, J shed 7 bases, and the junction held 2 bases outside the gene matches. The chain has TRBV7-2 and TRBJ2-1; 10 bases are a match to TRBD1. The origin of this receptor is a woman aged 50 to 60 with HTLV-1-associated myelopathy (HAM/TSP). The sample taken for sequencing was PBMCs. The DNA of the CDR3 is TGTGCCAGCAGCAGGGACAGGGGTAATGAGCAGTTCTTC. Protein: CASSRDRGNEQFF.